This TCR beta chain is drawn from a study of T cells in Graves' hyperthyroidism and ophthalmopathy. This clonotype showed up just a few times. This CDR3 contains 13 residues. Germline-derived CDR1 and CDR2 are SEHNR and FQNEAQ (reference sequence). The germline V and J ends were trimmed by 2 bases and 3 bases, with 5 bases remaining between them. Under 3 months was the duration of disease in ophthalmopathy patients, who also had a Clinical Activity Score of at least 3 and a NOSPECS grade of at least 4. The CDR3 regions of TCR beta were amplified from RNA transcripts. During a first-round RT-PCR of the TCR CDR3, the HTBI primer set was used. TCRdb recomputed calls from the multiplex PCR reads with MiXCR, one row per CDR3 protein. The data hold approximately 600,000 distinct CDR3 sequences, with around 21% observed a single time.

Sequenced material: blood. This clonotype was obtained from a man aged 30 to 39 with Graves' ophthalmopathy. The chain couples TRBV7-9 to TRBJ1-5; D is ambiguous. CDR3 in amino acids: CASSLRVNQPQHF. DNA of the CDR3: TGTGCCAGCAGCTTACGGGTCAATCAGCCCCAGCATTTT.